In its sample, the clone carrying this TCR beta chain was seen many times. The antigen remains unidentified. This clone may be a read error of a much larger clone one base away. At the DNA level, this CDR3 is encoded by other sequences in the same sample as well. Prior to thyroid surgery, none of the patients had received any treatment. The source of the sample is a study of metastatic and nonmetastatic thyroid tumors. Study-level results: Relative to benign nodules, malignant thyroid tumors were reportedly characterized by significantly elevated TCR beta diversity in blood and tumor.

Authors' processing steps: The study's classifier, a distant-metastasis tool for papillary thyroid cancer, was built using CDR3 differences across clinicopathological groups. Using MiXCR, TCRdb re-called clones from the PCR reads. The V and J calls, along with clone size, are taken from TCRdb and not from the paper's own processing. The sample includes tens of thousands of clones, 20% to 25% seen only once; the top ten take around 4%. The germline gives CDR1 MRHNA, CDR2 SNTAGT. V was clipped by 5 bases and J by 7 bases, with 9 bases between them. The CDR3 is 12 residues long. The rearrangement uses TRBV6-4 and TRBJ2-1, with D possibly TRBD1 on 6 matching bases. Specimen: adjacent normal tissue. The sequence was collected from a female donor with papillary thyroid cancer or a benign thyroid nodule (not recorded which). Some clones in this sample may be carry-over from other donors' samples. CDR3 sequence: CASSSQGNEQFF. The DNA for the CDR3 is TGTGCCAGCAGTTCACAGGGTAATGAGCAGTTCTTC.